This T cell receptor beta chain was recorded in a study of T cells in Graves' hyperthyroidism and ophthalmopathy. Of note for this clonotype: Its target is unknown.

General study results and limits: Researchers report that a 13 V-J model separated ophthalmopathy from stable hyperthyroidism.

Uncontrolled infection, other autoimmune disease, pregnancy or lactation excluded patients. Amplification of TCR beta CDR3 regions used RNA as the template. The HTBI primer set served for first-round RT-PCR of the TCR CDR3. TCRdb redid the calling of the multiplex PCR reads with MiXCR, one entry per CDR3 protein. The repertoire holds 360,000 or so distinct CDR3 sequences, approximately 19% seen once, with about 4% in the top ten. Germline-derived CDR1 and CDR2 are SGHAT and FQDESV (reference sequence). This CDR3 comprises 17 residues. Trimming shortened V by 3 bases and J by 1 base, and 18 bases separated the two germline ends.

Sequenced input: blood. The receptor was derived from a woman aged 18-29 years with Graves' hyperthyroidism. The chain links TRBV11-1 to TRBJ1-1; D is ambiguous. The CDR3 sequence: CASSFSRPGGTNTEAFF. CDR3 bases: TGTGCCAGCAGCTTTTCTCGTCCGGGAGGAACGAACACTGAAGCTTTCTTT.